These T cell receptor beta chains were read from a single sample in a study of vaccination and CD4 T cells after COVID-19. These receptors' targets are unknown. TCRdb reprocessed the PCR reads with MiXCR, giving one entry per CDR3 protein. The sample lists 5,500 to 8,500 distinct CDR3 sequences, roughly 34% occurring once. Sequencing input: CD4+ T cells from blood, cultured in vitro. These receptors were obtained from a human donor in good health. Each CDR3 is given with its conserved first and last residue. The D gene is left open where the match is weak. Not every row has a clone size; where given, it reads once, few, many or a size class.

size: -
V: TRBV20-1
J: TRBJ1-4
D: -
length: 12
DNA: TGCAGCGCCGGCCAGGCTATCGAAAAACTGTTTTTT
CDR3: CSAGQAIEKLFF

size: -
V: TRBV10-2
J: TRBJ1-1
D: -
length: 14
DNA: TGCGCCAGCATCGACAGCCCCATGAACACTGAAGCTTTCTTT
CDR3: CASIDSPMNTEAFF

size: -
V: TRBV18
J: TRBJ1-1
D: -
length: 16
DNA: TGTGCCAGCTCACCCAGCTTGGGAGTGGGGTACACTGAAGCTTTCTTT
CDR3: CASSPSLGVGYTEAFF

size: -
V: TRBV20-1
J: TRBJ1-1
D: -
length: 11
DNA: TGCAGTGCTAGCCCCCTCCTCAAAGCTTTCTTT
CDR3: CSASPLLKAFF

size: medium-sized
V: TRBV9
J: TRBJ2-7
D: -
length: 13
DNA: TGTGCCAGCAGCCCCCCTCTTAAGGACGAGCAGTACTTC
CDR3: CASSPPLKDEQYF

size: -
V: TRBV6-5
J: TRBJ2-3
D: -
length: 15
DNA: TGTGCCAGCAGTTCGCGGGTGGGGGGAACAGATACGCAGTATTTT
CDR3: CASSSRVGGTDTQYF

size: few
V: TRBV7-9
J: TRBJ1-2
D: -
length: 17
DNA: TGTGCCAGCAGCTTAGGGGTCAGGTCCCCTGTGGGGGATGGCTACACCTTC
CDR3: CASSLGVRSPVGDGYTF

size: -
V: TRBV5-5
J: TRBJ1-6
D: -
length: 16
DNA: TGTGCCAGCAGCTTGGAACACCTCTCCTATAATTCACCCCTCCACTTT
CDR3: CASSLEHLSYNSPLHF

size: -
V: TRBV4-2
J: TRBJ1-4
D: -
length: 15
DNA: TGTGCCAGCAGCCAAGCTCCTCAGGGAGGGGAAAAACTGTTTTTT
CDR3: CASSQAPQGGEKLFF

size: few
V: TRBV15
J: TRBJ2-1
D: TRBD2
length: 14
DNA: TGTGCCACCAGCTTTAGCGGGGGGGGGTATGAGCAGTTCTTC
CDR3: CATSFSGGGYEQFF

size: -
V: TRBV6-5
J: TRBJ1-4
D: -
length: 15
DNA: TGTGCCAGCAGTTACGGAATCCTCACCAATGAAAAACTGTTTTTT
CDR3: CASSYGILTNEKLFF

size: -
V: TRBV7-2
J: TRBJ2-7
D: -
length: 15
DNA: TGTGCCAGCAGCTTAGCACCACAGAGTTCCTACGAGCAGTACTTC
CDR3: CASSLAPQSSYEQYF

size: -
V: TRBV5-1
J: TRBJ1-1
D: -
length: 13
DNA: TGCGCCAGCGGGGGAGGCGAGAACACTGAAGCTTTCTTT
CDR3: CASGGGENTEAFF

size: -
V: TRBV6-5
J: TRBJ2-7
D: -
length: 14
DNA: TGTGCCAGCAGTTACTTTAGGGGAACCTACGAGCAGTACTTC
CDR3: CASSYFRGTYEQYF

size: few
V: TRBV7-2
J: TRBJ2-5
D: -
length: 13
DNA: TGTGCCAGCAGTTACCAGGGGTCGGGGACCCAGTACTTC
CDR3: CASSYQGSGTQYF

size: large
V: TRBV24-1
J: TRBJ1-5
D: TRBD1
length: 16
DNA: TGTGCCACCTCCCCGGGACAGGGGCCGACGAATCAGCCCCAGCATTTT
CDR3: CATSPGQGPTNQPQHF

size: -
V: TRBV5-5
J: TRBJ1-1
D: TRBD1
length: 15
DNA: TGTGCCAGCAGCTTTTGGACAGGGGCGAACACTGAAGCTTTCTTT
CDR3: CASSFWTGANTEAFF

size: -
V: TRBV14
J: TRBJ2-7
D: -
length: 14
DNA: TGTGCCAGCAGCCAACATGCAGTTGAAACCCCACAGTACTTC
CDR3: CASSQHAVETPQYF

size: once
V: TRBV29-1
J: TRBJ2-2
D: -
length: 11
DNA: TGCAGCGTTGGTGACACCGGGGAGCTGTTTTTT
CDR3: CSVGDTGELFF

size: few
V: TRBV6-2/TRBV6-3
J: TRBJ1-5
D: -
length: 13
DNA: TGTGCCAGCAGTTCCCTTATCACTCAGCCCCAGCATTTT
CDR3: CASSSLITQPQHF

size: few
V: TRBV7-8
J: TRBJ2-5
D: -
length: 15
DNA: TGTGCCAGCAGCTTAAGGGAGCCTCGGGGAGAGACCCAGTACTTC
CDR3: CASSLREPRGETQYF

size: -
V: TRBV11-2
J: TRBJ2-5
D: -
length: 14
DNA: TGTGCCAGCAGCTTAAACAGGGATTTGGAGACCCAGTACTTC
CDR3: CASSLNRDLETQYF

size: few
V: TRBV2
J: TRBJ1-1
D: -
length: 13
DNA: TGTGCCAGCAGGGCCCTAGGCGATACTGAAGCTTTCTTT
CDR3: CASRALGDTEAFF

size: -
V: TRBV2
J: TRBJ1-2
D: -
length: 12
DNA: TGTGCCAGCAGTGAGGTGGAGCCTGGCTACACCTTC
CDR3: CASSEVEPGYTF

size: -
V: TRBV6-2/TRBV6-3
J: TRBJ2-7
D: -
length: 15
DNA: TGTGCCAGCAGTTACTCGAAGGGTGCTACCTACGAGCAGTACTTC
CDR3: CASSYSKGATYEQYF

size: few
V: TRBV21-1
J: TRBJ1-2
D: -
length: 16
DNA: TGTGCCAGCAGCTTTCAACTCCAGGGAGAGGTTGGTGGCTACACCTTC
CDR3: CASSFQLQGEVGGYTF

size: few
V: TRBV7-2
J: TRBJ1-5
D: -
length: 15
DNA: TGTGCCAGCAGCGACCGGGACGGTGCAAATAAGCCCCAGCATTTT
CDR3: CASSDRDGANKPQHF

size: -
V: TRBV29-1
J: TRBJ1-1
D: -
length: 13
DNA: TGCAGCGTTGTGGGACAAGATTACACTGAAGCTTTCTTT
CDR3: CSVVGQDYTEAFF

size: few
V: TRBV20-1
J: TRBJ1-4
D: TRBD1
length: 14
DNA: TGCAGTGCTAGAGTTACAGGGGTCACCGAAAAACTGTTTTTT
CDR3: CSARVTGVTEKLFF

size: -
V: TRBV6-4
J: TRBJ2-3
D: -
length: 13
DNA: TGTGCCAGCAGCCCCCAAGGAACCGATACGCAGTATTTT
CDR3: CASSPQGTDTQYF

size: -
V: TRBV5-8
J: TRBJ2-2
D: -
length: 16
DNA: TGTGCCAGCAGCTTCATGGGACACACGAACACCGGGGAGCTGTTTTTT
CDR3: CASSFMGHTNTGELFF

size: -
V: TRBV12-5
J: TRBJ1-1
D: -
length: 14
DNA: TGTGCTAGTGGTATCCCGGTCAGTCACACTGAAGCTTTCTTT
CDR3: CASGIPVSHTEAFF

size: -
V: TRBV27
J: TRBJ1-1
D: TRBD1
length: 13
DNA: TGTGCCAGCAGGTCCGCAGGGACAGCTGAAGCTTTCTTT
CDR3: CASRSAGTAEAFF

size: -
V: TRBV6-5
J: TRBJ1-5
D: TRBD1
length: 15
DNA: TGTGCCAGCAGTTACCCCGACAGGGGAGGACAGCCCCAGCATTTT
CDR3: CASSYPDRGGQPQHF

size: -
V: TRBV6-1
J: TRBJ2-1
D: TRBD1
length: 17
DNA: TGTGCCAGCAGTGCCCCATCCCCGGGACAGGGGAGGAATGAGCAGTTCTTC
CDR3: CASSAPSPGQGRNEQFF

size: -
V: TRBV30
J: TRBJ1-4
D: -
length: 10
DNA: TGTGCCTGGAGGGATGAAAAACTGTTTTTT
CDR3: CAWRDEKLFF

size: -
V: TRBV15
J: TRBJ2-7
D: TRBD2
length: 15
DNA: TGTGCCACCAGCAGGGAGCGGGGGGACTCCTACGAGCAGTACTTC
CDR3: CATSRERGDSYEQYF

size: few
V: TRBV6-1
J: TRBJ2-3
D: TRBD2
length: 14
DNA: TGTGCCAGCAGCCGGGAAGCGGGGGGGCGTACGCAGTATTTT
CDR3: CASSREAGGRTQYF

size: -
V: TRBV12-3/TRBV12-4
J: TRBJ1-2
D: -
length: 11
DNA: TGTGCCAGCAGTCGTGAGGTCGGCTACACCTTC
CDR3: CASSREVGYTF

size: -
V: TRBV30
J: TRBJ2-6
D: -
length: 13
DNA: TGTGCCTGGAGTAATGGGGGGGCCAACGTCCTGACTTTC
CDR3: CAWSNGGANVLTF

size: -
V: TRBV21-1
J: TRBJ2-2
D: -
length: 15
DNA: TGTGCCAGCAGCAAAACCGGGACTAGCAACGGGGAGCTGTTTTTT
CDR3: CASSKTGTSNGELFF

size: few
V: TRBV19
J: TRBJ1-1
D: -
length: 14
DNA: TGTGCCAGTATTGGTCGAGGGGTGAACACTGAAGCTTTCTTT
CDR3: CASIGRGVNTEAFF

size: few
V: TRBV2
J: TRBJ2-5
D: -
length: 13
DNA: TGTGCCAGCAGGAGGGGCTACGAAGAGACCCAGTACTTC
CDR3: CASRRGYEETQYF

size: -
V: TRBV6-5
J: TRBJ1-1
D: TRBD1
length: 19
DNA: TGTGCCAGCAGTTCGGGACAGGGGGCGCGCGGATGGAGAGACACTGAAGCTTTCTTT
CDR3: CASSSGQGARGWRDTEAFF

size: -
V: TRBV5-4
J: TRBJ1-6
D: -
length: 14
DNA: TGTGCCAGCGGCTCGGAACAAGGGGATTCACCCCTCCACTTT
CDR3: CASGSEQGDSPLHF

size: -
V: TRBV2
J: TRBJ2-3
D: -
length: 13
DNA: TGTGCCAGCAGTGAAGTTGTCACAGATACGCAGTATTTT
CDR3: CASSEVVTDTQYF

size: -
V: TRBV7-9
J: TRBJ1-6
D: -
length: 15
DNA: TGTGCCAGCAGCTTCGAAAGACCAGGGGATTCACCCCTCCACTTT
CDR3: CASSFERPGDSPLHF

size: -
V: TRBV15
J: TRBJ2-5
D: -
length: 13
DNA: TGTGCCACCAGCAGAGCTCCTCAAGAGACCCAGTACTTC
CDR3: CATSRAPQETQYF

size: few
V: TRBV20-1
J: TRBJ2-5
D: TRBD1
length: 14
DNA: TGCAGTGCTAGAGGCGGACAGGGGAAAGAGACCCAGTACTTC
CDR3: CSARGGQGKETQYF

size: few
V: TRBV6-1
J: TRBJ1-1
D: TRBD1
length: 14
DNA: TGTGCCAGCACCGGACAGGGGCAGATCACTGAAGCTTTCTTT
CDR3: CASTGQGQITEAFF

size: -
V: TRBV30
J: TRBJ2-6
D: -
length: 13
DNA: TGTGCCTGGAGTTACGCTGGGGCCAACGTCCTGACTTTC
CDR3: CAWSYAGANVLTF

size: few
V: TRBV27
J: TRBJ1-1
D: TRBD1
length: 16
DNA: TGTGCCAGCAGTTTACCCCCCTGGACAGGGGTCACTGAAGCTTTCTTT
CDR3: CASSLPPWTGVTEAFF

size: once
V: TRBV12-3/TRBV12-4
J: TRBJ1-1
D: -
length: 13
DNA: TGTGCCAGCAGCCCAACCCCTCGGAGGGAAGCTTTCTTT
CDR3: CASSPTPRREAFF

size: -
V: TRBV7-2
J: TRBJ1-4
D: -
length: 13
DNA: TGTGCCAGCAGCCCCGGACGGGTGGAAAAACTGTTTTTT
CDR3: CASSPGRVEKLFF

size: -
V: TRBV21-1
J: TRBJ1-2
D: -
length: 14
DNA: TGTGCCAGCAGCAAAGGATCCCACAGCCATGGCTACACCTTC
CDR3: CASSKGSHSHGYTF

size: few
V: TRBV19
J: TRBJ1-5
D: -
length: 12
DNA: TGTGCCAGTAAGGAGTTTAATCAGCCCCAGCATTTT
CDR3: CASKEFNQPQHF

size: few
V: TRBV27
J: TRBJ2-5
D: -
length: 14
DNA: TGTGCCAGCAGTACCCTAGCGTACCAAGAGACCCAGTACTTC
CDR3: CASSTLAYQETQYF